The clone carrying this TCR beta chain has a handful of counts. Its antigen remains unidentified. Quantitative 5'-RACE was performed with molecular barcodes, and it yielded the TCR beta libraries. Each CDR3 protein is one row after TCRdb ran MiXCR on the 5' RACE reads. The table includes under 450,000 distinct CDR3 sequences, 17% detected once. The data derive from a study of CD8 T cells in ankylosing spondylitis. The CDR3 covers 14 residues. Broader study findings: Ankylosing spondylitis blood appeared to carry a characteristic TCR beta motif of roughly 8 highly homologous variants.

Sequencing input: blood, either unsorted or a sorted T cell fraction (not recorded which). This sequence originates from a male donor with ankylosing spondylitis. The chain is built from TRBV21-1 and TRBJ2-1; the table's D call, TRBD2, was not checked against the DNA. TRBV21-1 is reported as a pseudogene. CDR3 loop: CASSIALGRNEQFF. The DNA for the CDR3 is TGTGCCAGCAGCATAGCCCTAGGGAGGAATGAGCAGTTCTTC.